Presented here are 28 T cell receptor beta chains from one specimen sequenced in a study of PD-1 blockade in mismatch repair-deficient tumors. Data came from immunoSEQ multiplex PCR; TCRdb stores just in-frame clones and leaves some out. The sample has about 34,000 clones; roughly 80% are singletons. Specimen: PBMCs, collected roughly 6 weeks after starting pembrolizumab. Receptors were obtained from an adult with mismatch repair-deficient cancer.

This chain connects TRBV9 to TRBJ2-1; the match to TRBD2 covers 11 bases. The CDR3 has 18 amino acids. Looked up from germline, CDR1 is SGDLS and CDR2 is YYNGEE. Trimming at V came to 3 bases and at J to 0 bases, leaving 8 bases not matched to a gene. The CDR3 bases are TGTGCCAGCAGCGGGCGACTAGCGGGAATTCCCTCCTACAATGAGCAGTTCTTC. Protein: CASSGRLAGIPSYNEQFF.

This chain joins TRBV5-1 and TRBJ1-2; 7 nucleotides agree with TRBD1. CDR3 length equals 12 residues. Germline CDR1 SGHRS, CDR2 YFSETQ. The V gene end was trimmed by 5 bases and the J gene end by 7 bases; junction bases not matched to a gene: 5. This CDR3 is CASSTGVIGYTF. The CDR3, as DNA: TGCGCCAGCAGTACAGGGGTAATTGGCTACACCTTC.

The chain combines TRBV7-3 with TRBJ2-3; the D gene is possibly TRBD2 (6 bases). V gave up 4 bases and J gave up 11 bases, with 13 bases separating them. Germline-derived CDR1 and CDR2 are SGHTA and FQGTGA. The CDR3 sequence is 12 residues long. In nucleotides, the CDR3 is TGTGCCAGCAGCTCCTCACCGGGGGAGCAGTATTTT. Translation gives CASSSSPGEQYF.

Only one count was recorded for this clone. In the same sample, other DNA sequences code for this CDR3. The chain is built from TRBV6-1 and TRBJ2-3, with 9 bases matching TRBD2. The germline V gene encodes CDR1 MNHNS and CDR2 SASEGT. V trimming: 4 bases; J trimming: 1 base; junction bases outside the gene matches: 3. The CDR3 sequence is 15 residues long. The CDR3: CASSGLAGGTDTQYF. The CDR3 DNA follows: TGTGCCAGCAGTGGTTTAGCGGGAGGCACAGATACGCAGTATTTT.

V usage is TRBV6-1 and J usage is TRBJ1-5; no firm D call. The CDR3 consists of 13 residues. Deletions cut 3 bases from V and 4 bases from J, with 7 bases between. The germline V gene encodes CDR1 MNHNS and CDR2 SASEGT. The CDR3 coding sequence is TGTGCCAGCAGTGACACACGAAATCAGCCCCAGCATTTT. Protein sequence: CASSDTRNQPQHF.

This clone was observed a single time. This chain connects TRBV7-9 to TRBJ2-7, with a tentative D call TRBD1 (5 bases). The germline CDR1 and CDR2 sequences are SEHNR and FQNEAQ (reference sequence). The length of the CDR3 is 16 residues. Trimming cost V 3 bases and J 1 base, with 16 bases left between them. The CDR3 DNA sequence: TGTGCCAGCAGCTTTTTCCCCCAGACAGTTTCCTACGAGCAGTACTTC. This codes for CASSFFPQTVSYEQYF.

This clone came up once. The chain employs TRBV18 and TRBJ1-1; D may be TRBD1 (6 bases). Trimming removed 4 bases at V and 4 bases at J, with 16 bases between. This CDR3 is 15 amino acids long. Germline V CDR1 and CDR2: KGHSH, LQKENI. CDR3 region: CASSQGVVRGTEAFF. The CDR3 nucleotides are TGTGCCAGCTCACAGGGGGTTGTTCGGGGCACTGAAGCTTTCTTT.

V gene TRBV29-1 combines with J gene TRBJ2-7; D is ambiguous. V dropped 6 bases and J dropped 4 bases, with 13 bases sitting between them. In germline, CDR1 is SQVTM, CDR2 ANQGSEA. CDR3 size: 12 residues. The CDR3 sequence: CSVNIGQYEQYF. In DNA form, the CDR3 reads TGCAGCGTAAATATTGGGCAATACGAGCAGTACTTC.

The chain employs TRBV6-5 and TRBJ2-7; D possibly corresponds to TRBD2 (6 bases). Germline loops: CDR1 MNHEY, CDR2 SVGAGI. The CDR3 sequence is 13 residues long. V shed 6 bases and J shed 11 bases, with 20 bases lying between them. The CDR3 bases are TGTGCCAGCAGGACCCGGGACTTGGAGAGGGAGTACTTC. Translated: CASRTRDLEREYF.

J is TRBJ1-2 and V is TRBV6-4, with TRBD1 matching 8 bases. V shed 3 bases and J 4 bases; nucleotides not matched to a gene: 7. Looked up from germline, CDR1 is MRHNA and CDR2 is SNTAGT. CDR3 length: 15 residues. The CDR3 nucleotides read TGTGCCAGCAGTGAGCCCGGACAGGGCGCCTATGGCTACACCTTC. Its translation: CASSEPGQGAYGYTF.

The chain joins TRBV5-5 to TRBJ2-7, with 9 bases fitting TRBD1. This CDR3 region has 14 residues. V lost 4 bases to trimming and J lost 7 bases; unmatched junction nucleotides: 9. In germline, CDR1 is SGHKS, CDR2 YYEKEE (reference sequence). The CDR3 region is CASSTTGGGREQYF. Written as DNA, the CDR3 is TGTGCCAGCAGCACGACAGGGGGAGGGAGAGAGCAGTACTTC. The full variable domain, completed using reference TRBV5-5 and TRBJ2-7, is DAGVTQSPTHLIKTRGQQVTLRCSPISGHKSVSWYQQVLGQGPQFIFQYYEKEERGRGNFPDRFSARQFPNYSSELNVNALLLGDSALYLCASSTTGGGREQYFGPGTRLTVT.

The chain joins TRBV20-1 to TRBJ2-1; tentative D call: TRBD2 (6 bases). Germline V gene lookup returns CDR1 DFQATT and CDR2 SNEGSKA (reference sequence). The CDR3 runs to 11 residues. V lost 7 bases, J lost 3 bases, and 7 bases lay in between. The CDR3 loop reads CSVGLYNEQFF. The CDR3 DNA is TGCAGTGTGGGACTCTACAATGAGCAGTTCTTC.

The V gene is TRBV29-1, the J gene TRBJ1-4, with D possibly matching TRBD1 (5 bases). V gave up 6 bases and J gave up 6 bases, with 14 bases separating them. Germline CDR1 is SQVTM and CDR2 is ANQGSEA. The length of the CDR3 is 13 residues. CDR3 coding DNA: TGCAGCGTGGGGGAGTGGGGGGATGAAAAACTGTTTTTT. This encodes CSVGEWGDEKLFF. The full variable domain, in which reference TRBV29-1 and TRBJ1-4 provide the parts outside the CDR3, is SAVISQKPSRDICQRGTSLTIQCQVDSQVTMMFWYRQQPGQSLTLIATANQGSEATYESGFVIDKFPISRPNLTFSTLTVSNMSPEDSSIYLCSVGEWGDEKLFFGSGTQLSVL.

The chain links TRBV6-4 to TRBJ2-1; 9 nucleotides match TRBD2. V was pared by 3 bases and J by 4 bases, with 10 bases of the junction left unmatched. The germline V gene encodes CDR1 MRHNA and CDR2 SNTAGT. CDR3 length: 17 residues. The CDR3 DNA reads TGTGCCAGCAGTGATAAGCCAGCGGGAGGTGGTTACAATGAGCAGTTCTTC. Translating it yields CASSDKPAGGGYNEQFF.

This chain uses TRBV7-3 with TRBJ2-1; TRBD2 matches 11 bases. Losses at the gene ends were 5 bases for V and 4 bases for J; bases not matched to a gene: 13. Germline V gene lookup returns CDR1 SGHTA and CDR2 FQGTGA. The CDR3 has 18 residues. The CDR3 region is CASSQGGTSGRIYNEQFF. The CDR3 bases are TGTGCCAGCAGCCAAGGGGGGACTAGCGGAAGAATTTACAATGAGCAGTTCTTC.

CDR3 DNA: TGTGCCAGCAGCGTAACAGCAGCCCCCTACGAGCAGTACTTC. Protein product: CASSVTAAPYEQYF. The chain links TRBV7-2 to TRBJ2-7; D not certain. This CDR3 contains 14 residues. From germline, CDR1 is SGHTA and CDR2 FQGNSA. Trimming removed 5 bases from V and 2 bases from J, with 13 bases in between.

The V and J genes are TRBV10-3 and TRBJ2-2; D not certain. Looked up from germline, CDR1 is ENHRY and CDR2 is SYGVKD. Trimming cost V 0 bases and J 2 bases, with 10 bases left between them. The CDR3 extends over 16 amino acids. The CDR3 DNA reads as TGTGCCATCAGTGAGTCGAAATCTAGTAACACCGGGGAGCTGTTTTTT. Amino acids: CAISESKSSNTGELFF.

The rearrangement joins TRBV29-1 to TRBJ1-1; no reliable D call. The CDR3 runs to 12 residues. Trimming shortened V by 7 bases and J by 1 base, and 10 bases separated the two germline ends. Per germline, CDR1 SQVTM and CDR2 ANQGSEA. The CDR3 DNA follows: TGCAGCGGGGCACAAGGGAACACTGAAGCTTTCTTT. Protein: CSGAQGNTEAFF. The whole variable domain, remainder taken from reference TRBV29-1 and TRBJ1-1, is SAVISQKPSRDICQRGTSLTIQCQVDSQVTMMFWYRQQPGQSLTLIATANQGSEATYESGFVIDKFPISRPNLTFSTLTVSNMSPEDSSIYLCSGAQGNTEAFFGQGTRLTVV.

The chain carries TRBV5-1 and TRBJ2-7; perhaps TRBD2 as D (7 bases). This CDR3 is 15 amino acids long. The germline V gene has CDR1 SGHRS and CDR2 YFSETQ. V lost 0 bases and J 4 bases, leaving 14 bases between the germline ends. For the CDR3, the DNA is TGCGCCAGCAGCTTGGCGGGGAGGGGGGAGTACGAGCAGTACTTC. This translates into CASSLAGRGEYEQYF.

The chain combines TRBV6-4 with TRBJ1-1; TRBD1 aligns across 7 bases. Germline lookup yields CDR1 MRHNA and CDR2 SNTAGT. V lost 6 bases, J lost 1 base, and 14 bases stayed unmatched. The CDR3 spans 17 residues. Here the CDR3 reads CASSPRQAGGTNTEAFF. DNA of the CDR3: TGTGCCAGCAGCCCCAGGCAGGCAGGGGGTACGAACACTGAAGCTTTCTTT.

The gene calls are TRBV28 and TRBJ2-7, with 10 bases identical to TRBD1. The CDR3 has 14 amino acids. V shed 7 bases, J shed 2 bases, and the junction held 5 bases outside the gene matches. CDR1 is MDHEN and CDR2 is SYDVKM in the germline V gene. This chain's CDR3 is CASNRTGGPYEQYF. CDR3 coding DNA: TGTGCCAGCAACAGGACAGGGGGACCCTACGAGCAGTACTTC.

The CDR3 spells CASSFGQGVYYEQYF. The CDR3 DNA sequence: TGTGCCAGCAGCTTCGGACAGGGGGTCTACTACGAGCAGTACTTC. The gene calls are TRBV7-9 and TRBJ2-7, with TRBD1 matching 10 bases. The CDR3 has 15 amino acids. From germline, CDR1 is SEHNR and CDR2 FQNEAQ (reference sequence). With V trimmed by 3 bases and J by 3 bases, 5 bases remained unmatched.

The rearrangement links TRBV5-1 to TRBJ2-4; TRBD2 might be the D (6 bases). Trimming pared 4 bases from V and 8 bases from J, leaving 16 bases between. CDR3 size: 14 residues. Germline assignment: CDR1 SGHRS and CDR2 YFSETQ. The CDR3 loop reads CASSPGGDSDIQYF. CDR3 sequence (DNA): TGCGCCAGCAGCCCAGGAGGGGACTCGGACATTCAGTACTTC.

This sequence joins TRBV25-1 and TRBJ1-2; D not resolved. V was shortened by 3 bases and J by 4 bases, with 12 bases between the two germline ends. The V gene's germline CDR1 is MGHDK and CDR2 SYGVNS. The CDR3 is made up of 14 amino acids. CDR3 DNA sequence: TGTGCCAGCAGTGATAATCCAGAAATCTATGGCTACACCTTC. Amino acid sequence: CASSDNPEIYGYTF.

The rearrangement joins TRBV30 to TRBJ2-1; 9 nucleotides match TRBD2. The CDR3 covers 15 residues. The ends lost 2 bases at V and 8 bases at J; junction bases unmatched: 10. Germline V gene lookup returns CDR1 GTSNPN and CDR2 SVGIG (reference sequence). CDR3 loop: CAWSPRLAVSDEQFF. Written as DNA, the CDR3 is TGTGCCTGGAGTCCGAGACTAGCGGTTTCGGATGAGCAGTTCTTC.

J is TRBJ2-7 and V is TRBV2; 13 bases are a match to TRBD2. V dropped 7 bases and J dropped 2; count of bases not matched to a gene: 20. This CDR3 contains 20 residues. Germline lookup yields CDR1 SNHLY and CDR2 FYNNEI. The CDR3 loop is CASTSNGQGTSGKVAYEQYF. The CDR3 bases are TGTGCCAGCACTTCAAACGGCCAAGGGACTAGCGGGAAGGTAGCCTACGAGCAGTACTTC.

The V gene is TRBV19, the J gene TRBJ1-1; D remains unclear. The germline V gene encodes CDR1 LNHDA and CDR2 SQIVND (reference sequence). Trimming stripped 4 bases from V and 0 bases from J, with 15 bases between. This CDR3 is 16 amino acids long. This CDR3 reads CASSTSTSAMNTEAFF. The CDR3 DNA is TGTGCCAGTAGTACCTCGACAAGTGCGATGAACACTGAAGCTTTCTTT.

This sequence joins TRBV10-2 and TRBJ1-1; 8 nucleotides match TRBD1. CDR1 is WSHSY, CDR2 SAAADI, per germline. The V and J ends lost 6 bases and 1 base, in that order; junction bases with no gene match: 4. The CDR3 covers 14 residues. For the CDR3, the DNA is TGCGCCAGCAGCAATGACAGGGGGAACACTGAAGCTTTCTTT. Residues: CASSNDRGNTEAFF.